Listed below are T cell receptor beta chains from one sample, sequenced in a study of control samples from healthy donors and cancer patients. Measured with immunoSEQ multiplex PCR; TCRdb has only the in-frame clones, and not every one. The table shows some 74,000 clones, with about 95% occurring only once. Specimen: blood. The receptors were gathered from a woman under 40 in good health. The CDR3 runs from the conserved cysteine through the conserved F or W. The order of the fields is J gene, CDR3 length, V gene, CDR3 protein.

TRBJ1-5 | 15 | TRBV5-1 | CASSLEGNSNQPQHF
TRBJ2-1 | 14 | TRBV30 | CAWSAGTHPREQFF
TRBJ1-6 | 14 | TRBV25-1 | CASSGGTVRSPLHF
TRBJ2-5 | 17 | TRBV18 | CASSPPLTSVRTETQYF
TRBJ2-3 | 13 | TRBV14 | CASREQRTDTQYF
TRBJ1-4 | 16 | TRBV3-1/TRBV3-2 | CASSQWRTARREKLFF
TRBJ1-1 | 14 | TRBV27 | CASSLLGVNTEAFF
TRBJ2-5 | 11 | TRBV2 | CASMIQETQYF
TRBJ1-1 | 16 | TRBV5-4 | CASSISDSSVDTEAFF
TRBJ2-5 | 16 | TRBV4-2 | CASSLYTSGGQETQYF
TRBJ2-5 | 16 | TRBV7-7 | CASSSGLAGFQETQYF
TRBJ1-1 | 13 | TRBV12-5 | CASGATAGAEAFF
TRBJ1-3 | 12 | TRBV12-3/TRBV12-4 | CASSFVGNTIYF